The rows below give T cell receptor beta chains drawn from one sample of a study of blood T cell repertoires in COVID-19. TCRdb's table, derived via immunoSEQ multiplex PCR, lists solely in-frame clones and lacks some. The top ten hold roughly 2.4% of the sample, which has 230,000 or so clones, roughly 88% seen once. Sequencing was carried out using PBMCs or T cells enriched from blood (not recorded which). The receptor source for this set is a woman aged 35 to 49 with acute COVID-19. Both conserved end residues are part of each CDR3. Each record gives: D gene, V gene, J gene, clone size, CDR3 protein, CDR3 DNA. D genes are given only for firm matches. Some rows mark clone size as missing; the rest say once, few, many or name a class of expanded clone.

TRBD2	TRBV14	TRBJ2-1	-	CASSQDPPGLAGFNEQFF	TGTGCCAGCAGCCAAGATCCTCCGGGGCTAGCGGGATTCAATGAGCAGTTCTTC
-	TRBV2	TRBJ1-1	once	CASSPTSRQLRTEAFF	TGTGCCAGCAGTCCTACCTCAAGACAACTGCGAACTGAAGCTTTCTTT
-	TRBV10-3	TRBJ1-2	-	CAISEFAGNGYTF	TGTGCCATCAGTGAATTTGCAGGGAACGGCTACACCTTC
TRBD1	TRBV28	TRBJ1-2	-	CASTWGQANYGYTF	TGTGCCAGCACTTGGGGACAGGCGAACTATGGCTACACCTTC
-	TRBV27	TRBJ1-2	-	CASSLQGNYGYTF	TGTGCCAGCAGTTTACAGGGAAACTATGGCTACACCTTC
TRBD1	TRBV7-2	TRBJ2-5	-	CASSSDRGITTQYF	TGTGCCAGCAGCTCGGACAGGGGTATAACGACCCAGTACTTC
-	TRBV30	TRBJ1-1	-	CAWSVGGGRTNTEAFF	TGTGCCTGGAGTGTTGGGGGCGGCAGAACGAACACTGAAGCTTTCTTT
-	TRBV30	TRBJ2-3	-	CACGPADTQYF	TGTGCTTGTGGACCCGCAGATACGCAGTATTTT
-	TRBV9	TRBJ1-2	-	CASSAGINNYGYTF	TGTGCCAGCAGCGCAGGGATCAATAACTATGGCTACACCTTC
TRBD2	TRBV19	TRBJ2-1	-	CASRGLADYNEQFF	TGTGCCAGTAGGGGACTAGCGGACTACAATGAGCAGTTCTTC
TRBD2	TRBV5-1	TRBJ2-5	-	CASTLGLAGGQETQYF	TGCGCCAGCACCTTGGGACTAGCGGGGGGCCAAGAGACCCAGTACTTC
TRBD1	TRBV30	TRBJ1-6	-	CAWSEGGSSYNSPLHF	TGTGCCTGGAGTGAAGGGGGCAGCTCCTATAATTCACCCCTCCACTTT
TRBD1	TRBV13	TRBJ1-3	once	CASSSQTQGSAGNTIYF	TGTGCCAGCAGCTCACAGACACAGGGGTCCGCTGGAAACACCATATATTTT
-	TRBV15	TRBJ2-7	-	CATSRAGASYEQYF	TGTGCCACCAGCAGAGCAGGGGCCTCCTACGAGCAGTACTTC
-	TRBV10-1	TRBJ1-5	-	CASSPGKGQPQHF	TGCGCCAGCAGCCCAGGGAAGGGCCAGCCCCAGCATTTT
TRBD2	TRBV5-1	TRBJ2-4	-	CASSRGLAGGFQNIQYF	TGCGCCAGCAGCCGAGGACTAGCGGGAGGGTTCCAAAACATTCAGTACTTC
TRBD2	TRBV3-1/TRBV3-2	TRBJ2-5	-	CASSQDPLAGEYETQYF	TGTGCCAGCAGCCAAGATCCGCTAGCGGGAGAATACGAGACCCAGTACTTC
TRBD2	TRBV5-6	TRBJ2-3	-	CASSDISGRAGDTQYF	TGTGCCAGCAGCGACATTAGCGGGAGGGCGGGAGATACGCAGTATTTT
TRBD2	TRBV24-1	TRBJ2-1	-	CATSSRAGYNEQFF	TGTGCCACCAGTTCTCGAGCGGGGTACAATGAGCAGTTCTTC
-	TRBV6-5	TRBJ1-1	once	CASSYSERITEAFF	TGTGCCAGCAGTTACTCGGAGAGAATCACTGAAGCTTTCTTT
TRBD1	TRBV2	TRBJ1-2	-	CAVTGSDYGYTF	TGTGCAGTGACAGGGAGTGACTATGGCTACACCTTC
-	TRBV24-1	TRBJ2-5	few	CATSDLAQETQYF	TGTGCCACCAGTGATTTAGCACAAGAGACCCAGTACTTC
-	TRBV11-2	TRBJ2-1	-	CASSLIGVRDKVEQFF	TGTGCCAGCAGCCTGATAGGGGTGAGGGACAAGGTTGAGCAGTTCTTC
TRBD1	TRBV2	TRBJ2-2	-	CASRAGTGVGELFF	TGTGCCAGCAGAGCCGGGACAGGGGTCGGGGAGCTGTTTTTT
-	TRBV6-6	TRBJ1-2	-	CASSSTGTAYGYTF	TGTGCCAGCAGTTCCACCGGGACTGCCTATGGCTACACCTTC
-	TRBV30	TRBJ2-2	-	CAWAGSGGELFF	TGTGCCTGGGCAGGGTCCGGCGGGGAGCTGTTTTTT
TRBD2	TRBV10-2	TRBJ2-5	-	CASSDGGRGETQYF	TGCGCCAGCAGTGACGGCGGGAGAGGGGAGACCCAGTACTTC
-	TRBV5-1	TRBJ2-7	-	CASSLDWQYSYEQYF	TGCGCCAGCAGCTTGGATTGGCAGTACTCCTACGAGCAGTACTTC
-	TRBV30	TRBJ1-2	-	CAWSIGNSGYTF	TGTGCCTGGAGTATCGGGAATAGTGGCTACACCTTC
-	TRBV19	TRBJ1-1	-	CASSYPAGLGMNTEAFF	TGTGCCAGTAGTTACCCAGCGGGATTGGGAATGAACACTGAAGCTTTCTTT
TRBD1	TRBV5-6	TRBJ1-6	-	CASSLERGQGYSPLHF	TGTGCCAGCAGCTTGGAAAGGGGACAGGGATATTCACCCCTCCACTTT
-	TRBV19	TRBJ2-2	-	CASSILVGGLSNTGELFF	TGTGCCAGTAGTATCTTGGTGGGGGGATTGTCGAACACCGGGGAGCTGTTTTTT
TRBD1	TRBV5-1	TRBJ1-4	-	CASSLGARGQGEEKLFF	TGCGCCAGCAGCTTGGGGGCCCGCGGACAGGGGGAAGAAAAACTGTTTTTT
TRBD2	TRBV7-2	TRBJ2-1	once	CATGSGGGGYEQFF	TGTGCCACCGGGAGCGGCGGGGGGGGTTATGAGCAGTTCTTC
-	TRBV27	TRBJ1-2	-	CASSFRDSRGYTF	TGTGCCAGCAGTTTTCGGGATTCGAGAGGCTACACCTTC